The next 27 T cell receptor beta chains were all read from a single sample in a study of blood T cell repertoires in COVID-19 (dated by TCRdb to about 2020). Library preparation employed the immunoSEQ multiplex PCR assay. The clones in this table, taken by TCRdb from immuneACCESS, are in-frame only. Not every clone is retained; where verified, under half of the shortfall comes from an unresolved V gene, and the cause of the rest is unknown. The sample includes 270,000 or so clones, with around 85% observed a single time. In total, the top ten clones hold almost 1.5% of the sample. Source material: peripheral blood. The receptors derive from a human donor with COVID-19, enrolled during active disease. The donor label of this sample is uncertain.

V and J are TRBV11-1 and TRBJ2-5; 11 nucleotides align to TRBD2. The germline CDR1 and CDR2 sequences are SGHAT and FQDESV (reference sequence). This CDR3 region has 16 residues. J lost 2 bases, V lost 5 bases, and 7 bases had no gene match. CDR3 in DNA: TGTGCCAGCAGCCTTGGGACTAGCGGCCAACAAGAGACCCAGTACTTC. It yields the protein CASSLGTSGQQETQYF.

The J gene is TRBJ2-7, the V gene TRBV19; TRBD2 aligns across 14 bases. With 3 bases clipped from V and 6 bases from J, the junction kept 7 bases outside the gene matches. This CDR3 has 16 residues. CDR1 and CDR2 (germline): LNHDA, SQIVND (reference sequence). The CDR3 sequence: CASSIQSGLAGAEQYF. Here the CDR3 DNA reads TGTGCCAGTAGTATTCAATCGGGACTAGCGGGAGCCGAGCAGTACTTC.

This chain connects TRBV18 to TRBJ2-2; perhaps TRBD1 as D (6 bases). Trimming removed 2 bases at V and 8 bases at J, with 12 bases between. CDR1 and CDR2 from the germline V gene are KGHSH and LQKENI. The CDR3 runs to 14 residues. CDR3 in DNA: TGTGCCAGCTCACCAGACAGGTTAAGAGGGGAGCTGTTTTTT. It encodes CASSPDRLRGELFF.

The chain uses TRBV5-4 and TRBJ2-5; 12 bases agree with TRBD2. In germline, CDR1 is SGHNT, CDR2 YYREEE (reference sequence). This CDR3 contains 16 residues. Trimming took 3 bases from V and 0 from J; bases not matched to a gene: 3. The CDR3 nucleotides are TGTGCCAGCAGCTCTGGACTAGCGGGGTACCAAGAGACCCAGTACTTC. Amino acid sequence: CASSSGLAGYQETQYF.

The genes are TRBV3-1 (or the pseudogene TRBV3-2) and TRBJ2-1; D perhaps matches TRBD2 (5 bases). The CDR3 runs 14 residues. V was clipped by 0 bases and J by 11 bases, with 14 bases between them. Germline loops: CDR1 LGHDT, CDR2 YNNKEL (reference sequence). CDR3 DNA: TGTGCCAGCAGCCAAGATTTCACGGGATCCCAGCAGTTCTTC. Translation: CASSQDFTGSQQFF.

This clone was observed a few times. The chain has TRBV13 and TRBJ2-7; TRBD2 matches at 9 bases. CDR1 is PRHDT, CDR2 FYEKMQ, per germline (reference sequence). J was trimmed by 5 bases and V by 5 bases; bases with no gene match: 7. This CDR3 region has 14 residues. CDR3 in amino acids: CASSRGLAGNEQYF. The CDR3 coding sequence is TGTGCCAGCAGCCGAGGGCTAGCGGGAAACGAGCAGTACTTC.

J is TRBJ2-3 and V is TRBV7-9; the match to TRBD2 covers 9 bases. V trimming: 5 bases; J trimming: 0 bases; junction bases outside the gene matches: 6. This CDR3 has 16 amino acids. Germline values: CDR1 SEHNR, CDR2 FQNEAQ (reference sequence). CDR3 protein: CASSRSGTSSTDTQYF. As DNA, the CDR3 is TGTGCCAGCAGCAGATCGGGGACTAGCAGCACAGATACGCAGTATTTT. Combining the CDR3 with reference TRBV7-9 and TRBJ2-3 gives the whole variable domain DTGVSQNPRHKITKRGQNVTFRCDPISEHNRLYWYRQTLGQGPEFLTYFQNEAQLEKSRLLSDRFSAERPKGSFSTLEIQRTEQGDSAMYLCASSRSGTSSTDTQYFGPGTRLTVL.

The J gene is TRBJ1-5, the V gene TRBV28, with D tentatively TRBD1 (6 bases). CDR3 length equals 18 residues. V lost 4 bases and J lost 1, with 20 bases in between. In germline, CDR1 is MDHEN, CDR2 SYDVKM. CDR3 DNA sequence: TGTGCCAGCAGTTCCAGACAGGTCGCCCACATCAGCAATCAGCCCCAGCATTTT. Protein product: CASSSRQVAHISNQPQHF.

The V and J genes are TRBV9 and TRBJ1-3; D is unresolved. Germline V lookup: CDR1 SGDLS, CDR2 YYNGEE. V dropped 2 bases and J dropped 2 bases, with 5 bases sitting between them. The CDR3 has 13 residues. The CDR3 nucleotides read TGTGCCAGCAGCGTGACACCTGGAAACACCATATATTTT. It encodes CASSVTPGNTIYF.

The chain combines TRBV14 with TRBJ2-5, with D perhaps matching TRBD2 (7 bases). Per germline, CDR1 SGHDN and CDR2 FVKESK. CDR3 length equals 15 residues. The V gene lost 4 bases and the J gene lost 2 bases, with 14 bases spanning the gap. CDR3 region: CASSPIGGAQETQYF. Written as DNA, the CDR3 is TGTGCCAGCAGCCCCATTGGGGGGGCACAAGAGACCCAGTACTTC. The entire variable domain, with the rest obtained from reference TRBV14 and TRBJ2-5, is as follows: EAGVTQFPSHSVIEKGQTVTLRCDPISGHDNLYWYRRVMGKEIKFLLHFVKESKQDESGMPNNRFLAERTGGTYSTLKVQPAELEDSGVYFCASSPIGGAQETQYFGPGTRLLVL.

This sequence joins TRBV4-3 and TRBJ2-5, with TRBD2 matching 8 bases. The CDR3 is 14 residues long. CDR1 and CDR2 (germline): LGHNA, YSLEER. V gave up 4 bases and J gave up 4 bases; unmatched junction bases: 5. In nucleotides, the CDR3 is TGCGCCAGCAGCCCCCGGGGACTAGGAGAGACCCAGTACTTC. Translation: CASSPRGLGETQYF.

This clone was seen more than once but under ten times. The V gene is TRBV6-4, the J gene TRBJ1-6; no definite D call. The CDR3 covers 13 residues. Germline V gene sequence: CDR1 MRHNA, CDR2 SNTAGT. Trimming cost V 0 bases and J 7 bases, with 4 bases left between them. The CDR3 region is CASSDSRNSPLHF. The CDR3 region has the DNA TGTGCCAGCAGTGACTCGAGGAATTCACCCCTCCACTTT.

To note about this clone: The same CDR3 is also encoded by other DNA sequences in this sample. V usage is TRBV7-2 and J usage is TRBJ2-3, with a possible D match to TRBD2 (5 bases). Germline loops: CDR1 SGHTA, CDR2 FQGNSA. Trimming pared 3 bases from V and 1 base from J, leaving 11 bases between. The CDR3 length is 15 residues. CDR3 amino acids: CASSFPSGGTDTQYF. The CDR3 DNA sequence: TGTGCCAGCAGCTTCCCCAGCGGAGGCACAGATACGCAGTATTTT. The complete variable domain, with remaining parts taken from reference TRBV7-2 and TRBJ2-3, reads GAGVSQSPSNKVTEKGKDVELRCDPISGHTALYWYRQSLGQGLEFLIYFQGNSAPDKSGLPSDRFSAERTGGSVSTLTIQRTQQEDSAVYLCASSFPSGGTDTQYFGPGTRLTVL.

The rearrangement links TRBV5-8 to TRBJ2-2; no clear D. The V gene lost 7 bases and the J gene lost 0 bases, with 10 bases spanning the gap. This CDR3 contains 14 residues. The germline CDR1 and CDR2 sequences are SGHTS and YDEGEE. CDR3 protein: CASDLATNTGELFF. The DNA of the CDR3 is TGTGCCAGCGATCTCGCTACGAACACCGGGGAGCTGTTTTTT.

The chain is built from TRBV2 and TRBJ1-4; possibly TRBD1 for D (6 bases). CDR1 and CDR2 from the germline V gene are SNHLY and FYNNEI. V lost 6 bases and J lost 0, with 11 bases in between. CDR3 size: 15 residues. The DNA for the CDR3 is TGTGCCAGCAGAAGGGACACCGCAACTAATGAAAAACTGTTTTTT. Translation: CASRRDTATNEKLFF.

The CDR3 DNA sequence: TGTGCCAGCTCACCACGGGCCACGCCCTACAATGAGCAGTTCTTC. It yields the protein CASSPRATPYNEQFF. This sequence joins TRBV18 and TRBJ2-1; D is unclear. The germline V gene encodes CDR1 KGHSH and CDR2 LQKENI. This CDR3 spans 15 amino acids. The germline V and J ends were trimmed by 1 base and 2 bases, with 9 bases remaining between them. The whole variable domain, filled in from reference TRBV18 and TRBJ2-1, reads NAGVMQNPRHLVRRRGQEARLRCSPMKGHSHVYWYRQLPEEGLKFMVYLQKENIIDESGMPKERFSAEFPKEGPSILRIQQVVRGDSAAYFCASSPRATPYNEQFFGPGTRLTVL.

The V call is TRBV10-1, the J call TRBJ1-1; no definite D call. Trimming removed 9 bases from V and 1 base from J, with 21 bases in between. CDR1 WNHNN and CDR2 SYGVQD come from the germline V gene (reference sequence). The length of the CDR3 is 16 residues. CDR3 sequence (DNA): TGCGCCAGTTCGGGTCTCCAAAGATTACGGAACACTGAAGCTTTCTTT. This sequence encodes CASSGLQRLRNTEAFF.

This clone has just one count. The chain links TRBV5-1 to TRBJ1-1; 8 bases fit TRBD1. Per germline, CDR1 SGHRS and CDR2 YFSETQ. The CDR3 totals 14 residues. Trimming cost V 4 bases and J 6 bases; bases outside gene matches: 8. Here the CDR3 DNA reads TGCGCCAGCAGCGTCACAGGGGGTGCCGCTGAAGCTTTCTTT. It yields the protein CASSVTGGAAEAFF.

This clone has a single count. The J gene is TRBJ2-6, the V gene TRBV27, with D possibly matching TRBD2 (6 bases). CDR1 is MNHEY, CDR2 SMNVEV, per germline (reference sequence). The CDR3 has 17 amino acids. The germline V and J ends were trimmed by 6 bases and 4 bases, with 19 bases remaining between them. CDR3 DNA: TGTGCCAGCAGCTTGATGGGACTCGCTGGAGGGGCCAACGTCCTGACTTTC. This sequence encodes CASSLMGLAGGANVLTF.

This chain uses TRBV21-1 with TRBJ2-2; TRBD2 is the table's D call and was not checked against the DNA. TRBV21-1 is a listed pseudogene. The length of the CDR3 is 17 residues. CDR3 nucleotide sequence: TGTGCCAGCAGCAAAAAAAGGAGCGGGAGGAACACCGGGGAGCTGTTTTTT. Its translation: CASSKKRSGRNTGELFF.

The rearrangement links TRBV28 to TRBJ1-5; the D gene is possibly TRBD1 (5 bases). CDR3 length: 13 residues. The V and J ends lost 6 bases and 8 bases respectively, with 14 bases between them. Germline CDR1 reads MDHEN; CDR2 reads SYDVKM. The CDR3 protein is CASRRGPREPQHF. The CDR3, as DNA: TGTGCCAGCAGGCGGGGACCGCGCGAGCCCCAGCATTTT.

The chain employs TRBV11-2 and TRBJ2-7; D is unresolved. Trimming took 0 bases from V and 2 from J, leaving 14 bases between them. This CDR3 is built from 16 residues. Germline V gene data show CDR1 as SGHAT and CDR2 as FQNNGV. The CDR3 sequence is CASSLDSGQTTYEQYF. The CDR3 nucleotides are TGTGCCAGCAGCTTAGATAGTGGGCAGACGACCTACGAGCAGTACTTC.

The chain has TRBV29-1 and TRBJ2-1; possible D gene TRBD2, 6 bases. Germline CDR1 and CDR2: SQVTM and ANQGSEA. This CDR3 spans 14 amino acids. V dropped 8 bases and J dropped 2 bases, with 16 bases sitting between them. The CDR3 nucleotides are TGCAGCACTGCCGGGGCGGGAACCTACAATGAGCAGTTCTTC. This codes for CSTAGAGTYNEQFF.

CDR3 sequence reads: CASTPGQGANQPQHF. The CDR3 bases are TGTGCCAGCACACCGGGACAGGGGGCGAATCAGCCCCAGCATTTT. The chain combines TRBV2 with TRBJ1-5, with 12 bases fitting TRBD1. There are 15 residues in the CDR3. The junction had 5 bases not matched to a gene; V was cut back by 7 bases and J by 4 bases. CDR1 is SNHLY and CDR2 is FYNNEI in the germline V gene. Based on the CDR3 plus reference TRBV2 and TRBJ1-5, the full variable domain is EPEVTQTPSHQVTQMGQEVILRCVPISNHLYFYWYRQILGQKVEFLVSFYNNEISEKSEIFDDQFSVERPDGSNFTLKIRSTKLEDSAMYFCASTPGQGANQPQHFGDGTRLSIL.

The J gene is TRBJ2-4, the V gene TRBV29-1, with 9 bases identical to TRBD1. The germline V gene encodes CDR1 SQVTM and CDR2 ANQGSEA. The V and J ends lost 4 bases and 9 bases, in that order; junction bases with no gene match: 7. This CDR3 is 13 amino acids long. This CDR3 reads CSVAPGQGFIQYF. In DNA form, the CDR3 reads TGCAGCGTTGCGCCGGGACAGGGTTTCATTCAGTACTTC.

This clone was counted a single time. The V and J genes are TRBV28 and TRBJ1-2; maybe TRBD1 (5 bases). V was cut by 2 bases and J by 8 bases, with 12 bases left in between. Germline lookup yields CDR1 MDHEN and CDR2 SYDVKM. The CDR3 length is 13 residues. DNA for the CDR3: TGTGCCAGCAGTTTAGACAGTCTCGGGGGCTACACCTTC. Its protein product is CASSLDSLGGYTF.

This clone was seen only a few times. The chain employs TRBV7-9 and TRBJ2-7; the match to TRBD1 covers 7 bases. The CDR3 is 14 amino acids. V dropped 4 bases and J dropped 12; count of bases not matched to a gene: 15. In germline, CDR1 is SEHNR, CDR2 FQNEAQ (reference sequence). CDR3 protein: CASSSSSRRQGRYF. DNA for the CDR3: TGTGCCAGCAGCTCCTCCTCACGTAGACAGGGACGGTACTTC.